This TCR beta chain was recovered during a study of blood T cell repertoires in COVID-19 (dated by TCRdb to 2018 to 2021). Regarding the research as a whole: The collaborator samples originated in the United States, Italy and Spain and spanned the acute and convalescent phases of COVID-19. The material from the prospective study consisted of cDNA or gDNA derived from T cells, B-cell-depleted T cells, or PBMCs. The dataset comprised deeply sampled blood TCRbeta repertoires from subjects exposed to, actively infected with, or recovered from COVID-19. A freely available public database, intended as a resource for researchers studying the immune response to SARS-CoV-2, is where the repertoires were released. Samples came from the ongoing ImmuneRACE study (first 160 participants) plus 1,254 subjects from 6 global collaborators. A de-identified subject ID, COVID-19 status, age in years and sex were almost always included in the sample metadata. Where available, HLA class I and class II types were obtained from metadata supplied by the sample provider rather than from assay-based typing.

Broad study findings and their caveats: How much clinical and demographic metadata was included differed by source and by participant, and the metadata was provided uncurated.

TCRbeta CDR3 regions were amplified from genomic DNA by means of the immunoSEQ Assay, a bias-controlled multiplex PCR. The study's processing was this. The number of nucleated cells in each sample was estimated from the amplification of reference gene primers within the assay. To quantify the absolute abundance of each unique TCRbeta CDR3 rearrangement, sequence reads were collapsed and filtered. Productive Simpson clonality was computed per sample as the square root of Simpson's diversity index over productive rearrangements. TCRdb obtained this table from immuneACCESS and retained in-frame rearrangements with V and J assigned. These tables miss some clones; where compared with another copy, unresolved V genes account for less than half of the shortfall, and the remainder is unexplained. That table is the source of V, J and clone size, and D and trimming were worked out from the DNA. In this sample the table shows some 110,000 clones, roughly 87% of which occur a single time. The top ten clones comprise about 8% of the sample.

V and J are trimmed by 2 bases and 1 base, and the gene matches miss 6 bases of the junction. For CDR1 and CDR2, the germline V gene lists SGHRS and YFSETQ. The CDR3 covers 15 residues, taking in both the cysteine and the phenylalanine. The only DNA kept is the CDR3, 45 bases in frame from the first base. Whole blood was collected in K2EDTA tubes by collaborating institutions according to the institutions' own protocols. For TCRbeta analysis, collaborators shipped samples as frozen whole blood, isolated PBMCs, or DNA extracted from either of those sample types. About this clone: Its antigen is not yet known. No base quality information exists; no much larger clone differs at one position.

The material sequenced was peripheral blood. Recombination linked TRBV5-1 to TRBJ2-7; TRBD1 fits 7 bases in the junction. This clonotype originated in a human donor in a cohort sampled during active COVID-19. The nucleotide sequence reads as follows: TGCGCCAGCAGCTTTTCCGCGACAGGGTCCTACGAGCAGTACTTC. It is translated as CASSFSATGSYEQYF.